One TCR beta chain is described in this entry. What it recognizes is unknown. This specimen belongs to a study of cytomegalovirus exposure and HLA in healthy donors. Study-level results: Overall, approximately 150 TCR beta chains were annotated as cytomegalovirus-associated.

Amplification used 60 Vbeta primers and 13 Jbeta primers. Some clones are missing from TCRdb's copy, which holds only in-frame ones; the method was immunoSEQ multiplex PCR. Among about 94,000 clones listed, approximately 72% were seen once. Per the germline V gene, CDR1 is PRHDT and CDR2 is FYEKMQ (reference sequence). Between the trimmed V and J ends, which lost 4 bases and 5 bases, there was a span of 11 bases. There are 13 residues in the CDR3. This sequence originates from a man aged 40-55 years in good health and CMV-seropositive. The rearrangement joins TRBV13 to TRBJ1-1, with unresolved D. The sequenced material came from PBMCs. The CDR3 DNA reads as TGTGCCAGCAGCTCTGCTTCCGGGACTGAAGCTTTCTTT. Residues: CASSSASGTEAFF.